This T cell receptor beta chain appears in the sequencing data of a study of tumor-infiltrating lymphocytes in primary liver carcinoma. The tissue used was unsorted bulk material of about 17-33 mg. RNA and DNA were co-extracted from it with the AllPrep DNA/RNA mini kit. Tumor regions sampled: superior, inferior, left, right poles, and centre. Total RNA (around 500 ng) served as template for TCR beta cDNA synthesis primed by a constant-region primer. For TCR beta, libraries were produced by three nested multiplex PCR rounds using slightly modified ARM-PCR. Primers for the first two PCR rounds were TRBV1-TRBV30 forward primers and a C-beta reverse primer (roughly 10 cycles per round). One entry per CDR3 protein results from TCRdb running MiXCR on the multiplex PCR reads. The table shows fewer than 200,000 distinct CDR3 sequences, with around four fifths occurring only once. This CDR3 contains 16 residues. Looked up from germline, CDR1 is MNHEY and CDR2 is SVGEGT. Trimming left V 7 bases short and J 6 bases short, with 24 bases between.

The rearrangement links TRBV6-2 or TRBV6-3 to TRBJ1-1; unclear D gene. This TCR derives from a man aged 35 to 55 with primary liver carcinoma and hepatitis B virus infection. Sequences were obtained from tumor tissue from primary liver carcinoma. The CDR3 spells CASTIIWTRVLSEAFF. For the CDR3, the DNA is TGTGCCAGCACTATAATCTGGACGAGGGTACTCTCTGAAGCTTTCTTT.